This entry lists 27 T cell receptor beta chains sequenced from one sample in a study of a mutant IDH1 vaccine in newly diagnosed glioma. Their specific antigens are unknown. The data were produced by immunoSEQ multiplex PCR, yet TCRdb's version contains in-frame clones alone and is incomplete. The sample records 52,000 or so clones, roughly 82% being singletons. Documented time point: week 5, during vaccination. Doses consisted of 300 ug of mutant IDH1 20-mer peptide each, paired with topical imiquimod. The sample was PBMCs, taken from a glioma patient whose treatment included an IDH1 peptide vaccine. The receptors originated from a woman younger than 35 with glioma. Some clones in this sample may be carry-over from other donors' samples.

The rearrangement joins TRBV6-4 to TRBJ1-6, with D hard to call. Germline V CDR1 and CDR2: MRHNA, SNTAGT. CDR3 size: 13 residues. V shed 4 bases and J shed 3 bases, with 4 bases lying between them. Here the CDR3 DNA reads TGTGCCAGCAGTGTGGACTATAATTCACCCCTCCACTTT. As protein: CASSVDYNSPLHF.

The rearrangement uses TRBV6-1 and TRBJ2-2; D might be TRBD1 or TRBD2, each matching 5 bases. Germline CDR1 reads MNHNS; CDR2 reads SASEGT. The V and J ends lost 2 bases and 4 bases respectively, with 14 bases between them. This CDR3 comprises 16 residues. The CDR3 DNA sequence: TGTGCCAGCAGTGAAACGAGGGGTTCATTCACCGGGGAGCTGTTTTTT. Its protein product is CASSETRGSFTGELFF.

This clone has only a few counts. The J gene is TRBJ1-6, the V gene TRBV5-4; no definite D call. The V gene's germline CDR1 is SGHNT and CDR2 YYREEE (reference sequence). Trimming cost V 0 bases and J 7 bases, with 11 bases left between them. The length of the CDR3 is 15 residues. This CDR3 is CASSLGTSGNSPLHF. The CDR3, as DNA: TGTGCCAGCAGCTTGGGTACATCGGGGAATTCACCCCTCCACTTT.

V is TRBV12-5 and J is TRBJ1-1; 7 bases are shared with TRBD1. This CDR3 spans 12 amino acids. Germline V lookup: CDR1 LGHNT, CDR2 FRNRAP. CDR3 coding DNA: TGTGCCTCGGTCCAGGGGGACACTGAAGCTTTCTTT. Amino acids: CASVQGDTEAFF.

In its sample, this clone was seen once. This chain connects TRBV12-5 to TRBJ1-5; TRBD1 aligns across 12 bases. CDR1 and CDR2 (germline): LGHNT, FRNRAP. V lost 5 bases, J lost 6 bases, and 14 bases stayed unmatched. The CDR3 length is 18 residues. The CDR3 is CASGRTPGQGARVQPQHF. CDR3 in DNA: TGTGCTAGTGGTCGTACCCCGGGACAGGGGGCGCGGGTTCAGCCCCAGCATTTT.

The rearrangement uses TRBV29-1 and TRBJ2-5; D call uncertain. Germline CDR1 and CDR2: SQVTM and ANQGSEA. The germline V and J ends were trimmed by 4 bases and 5 bases, with 11 bases remaining between them. The CDR3 runs 12 residues. The DNA of the CDR3 is TGCAGCGTTGTTCTGTCCGTGGAGACCCAGTACTTC. This codes for CSVVLSVETQYF.

This chain uses TRBV5-1 with TRBJ2-1; a weak D match, TRBD2 (5 bases). Germline CDR1 is SGHRS and CDR2 is YFSETQ. The CDR3 spans 14 residues. V lost 0 bases, J lost 8 bases, and 12 bases lay in between. This chain's CDR3 is CASSLELVYDEQFF. In nucleotides, the CDR3 is TGCGCCAGCAGCTTGGAACTAGTTTACGATGAGCAGTTCTTC. Complete variable domain (other parts from reference TRBV5-1 and TRBJ2-1): KAGVTQTPRYLIKTRGQQVTLSCSPISGHRSVSWYQQTPGQGLQFLFEYFSETQRNKGNFPGRFSGRQFSNSRSEMNVSTLELGDSALYLCASSLELVYDEQFFGPGTRLTVL.

The V and J genes are TRBV19 and TRBJ2-1, with D unresolved. The V and J ends lost 1 base and 6 bases respectively, with 10 bases between them. CDR1 is LNHDA and CDR2 is SQIVND in the germline V gene (reference sequence). This CDR3 has 14 residues. Here the CDR3 reads CASSIVLVGNEQFF. The CDR3 DNA reads TGTGCCAGTAGTATAGTCCTAGTCGGCAATGAGCAGTTCTTC.

The rearrangement links TRBV9 to TRBJ2-3; D may be TRBD1 (5 bases). Germline CDR1 is SGDLS and CDR2 is YYNGEE. Trimming shortened V by 0 bases and J by 2 bases, and 10 bases separated the two germline ends. The CDR3 contains 15 residues. For the CDR3, the DNA is TGTGCCAGCAGCGTAGAGGGCAGGGCCACAGATACGCAGTATTTT. Its translation is CASSVEGRATDTQYF. The variable domain in full, completed from reference TRBV9 and TRBJ2-3, reads DSGVTQTPKHLITATGQRVTLRCSPRSGDLSVYWYQQSLDQGLQFLIQYYNGEERAKGNILERFSAQQFPDLHSELNLSSLELGDSALYFCASSVEGRATDTQYFGPGTRLTVL.

For the CDR3, the DNA is TGTGCCTGGAACTCGAAGGGCAGGGTGGGCGGGGAGCTGTTTTTT. It yields the protein CAWNSKGRVGGELFF. V is TRBV30 and J is TRBJ2-2, with TRBD1 as a possible D gene (5 bases). The V end was cut by 4 bases, the J end by 7 bases, with 19 bases between. The CDR3 sequence is 15 residues long. Germline loops: CDR1 GTSNPN, CDR2 SVGIG (reference sequence).

As DNA, the CDR3 is TGTGCCAGTAGTGATTGGGCTAACACTGAAGCTTTCTTT. It encodes CASSDWANTEAFF. This chain joins TRBV19 and TRBJ1-1; D unresolved. Germline V gene lookup returns CDR1 LNHDA and CDR2 SQIVND (reference sequence). The CDR3 has 13 amino acids. The V and J ends lost 5 bases and 2 bases respectively, with 9 bases between them.

J is TRBJ2-3 and V is TRBV6-4, with D hard to call. V lost 6 bases to trimming and J lost 0 bases, with 10 bases between them. CDR3 size: 14 residues. The V gene's germline CDR1 is MRHNA and CDR2 SNTAGT. CDR3 sequence (DNA): TGTGCCAGCAGACTGTCTTCTAGCACAGATACGCAGTATTTT. Translation gives CASRLSSSTDTQYF.

This rearrangement joins TRBV9 to TRBJ2-3, with no clear D. Germline V gene lookup returns CDR1 SGDLS and CDR2 YYNGEE. V lost 0 bases to trimming and J lost 2 bases, with 10 bases between them. The CDR3 is 15 amino acids. The DNA for the CDR3 is TGTGCCAGCAGCGTAGGAGGCAGAACCACAGATACGCAGTATTTT. The encoded protein is CASSVGGRTTDTQYF.

CDR3 in amino acids: CASTARGVFQPQHF. The CDR3 coding sequence is TGTGCCAGTACCGCCCGGGGGGTTTTTCAGCCCCAGCATTTT. J is TRBJ1-5 and V is TRBV19, with D tentatively TRBD1 (5 bases). The CDR3 runs 14 residues. From germline, CDR1 is LNHDA and CDR2 SQIVND (reference sequence). The V and J ends lost 7 bases and 6 bases respectively, with 16 bases between them.

The chain carries TRBV7-9 and TRBJ1-2, with a weak D call TRBD1 (5 bases). This CDR3 is built from 16 residues. V was clipped by 1 base and J by 0 bases, with 12 bases between them. Germline CDR1 SEHNR, CDR2 FQNEAQ (reference sequence). CDR3 DNA: TGTGCCAGCAGCTTAGTCGGGGACCCTGCTAACTATGGCTACACCTTC. Its translation is CASSLVGDPANYGYTF.

The genes are TRBV7-9 and TRBJ1-2, with 8 bases matching TRBD1. Germline trimming cut 8 bases from V and 8 bases from J; bases unmatched to any gene: 4. Germline assignment: CDR1 SEHNR and CDR2 FQNEAQ (reference sequence). The CDR3 is made up of 11 amino acids. CDR3 coding DNA: TGTGCCAGCCCACAGGGGGACGGCTACACCTTC. It codes for CASPQGDGYTF.

V usage is TRBV27 and J usage is TRBJ1-5; maybe TRBD1 (5 bases). CDR1 is MNHEY, CDR2 SMNVEV, per germline (reference sequence). CDR3 length: 17 amino acids. V lost 2 bases and J 4 bases, leaving 18 bases between the germline ends. In nucleotides, the CDR3 is TGTGCCAGCAGTTTAGGGACCCCGGGACGGCCGAATCAGCCCCAGCATTTT. It yields the protein CASSLGTPGRPNQPQHF.

This rearrangement joins TRBV29-1 to TRBJ2-2, with D perhaps matching TRBD1 (5 bases). Germline V lookup: CDR1 SQVTM, CDR2 ANQGSEA. This CDR3 comprises 12 residues. V was trimmed by 4 bases and J by 4 bases, leaving 7 bases between them. The CDR3 DNA reads TGCAGCGTTGTAGGGGCCACCGGGGAGCTGTTTTTT. This sequence encodes CSVVGATGELFF.

This chain joins TRBV2 and TRBJ1-1, with TRBD1 as a possible D gene (6 bases). Germline CDR1 SNHLY, CDR2 FYNNEI. This CDR3 contains 14 residues. Trimming stripped 7 bases from V and 0 bases from J, with 12 bases between. Written as DNA, the CDR3 is TGTGCCAGCAAGGGGGGGGAAATGAACACTGAAGCTTTCTTT. Amino acids: CASKGGEMNTEAFF.

The chain has TRBV5-1 and TRBJ1-2, with TRBD1 as a possible D gene (5 bases). The V end was cut by 0 bases, the J end by 2 bases, with 11 bases between. Germline V gene lookup returns CDR1 SGHRS and CDR2 YFSETQ. The CDR3 length is 15 residues. The CDR3 DNA reads TGCGCCAGCAGCTTGGGCCTTTACAGGAACTATGGCTACACCTTC. Protein sequence: CASSLGLYRNYGYTF.

The chain is built from TRBV6-4 and TRBJ2-3; 9 bases map to TRBD1. In germline, CDR1 is MRHNA, CDR2 SNTAGT. This CDR3 contains 15 residues. After removal of 5 bases from V and 4 bases from J, the junction contained 7 bases not matched to a gene. The DNA for the CDR3 is TGTGCCAGCAGTTCTACGGGACAGGGCTCAGATACGCAGTATTTT. Protein: CASSSTGQGSDTQYF.

This clone was recorded a few times. This rearrangement joins TRBV29-1 to TRBJ1-1; 7 bases match TRBD1. Germline CDR1 reads SQVTM; CDR2 reads ANQGSEA. The CDR3 is made up of 13 amino acids. J was trimmed by 1 base and V by 6 bases; bases with no gene match: 5. The CDR3 bases are TGCAGCGTAGCCAGACAGGGGAACACTGAAGCTTTCTTT. Translated: CSVARQGNTEAFF. Drawing the rest from reference TRBV29-1 and TRBJ1-1, the complete variable domain is SAVISQKPSRDICQRGTSLTIQCQVDSQVTMMFWYRQQPGQSLTLIATANQGSEATYESGFVIDKFPISRPNLTFSTLTVSNMSPEDSSIYLCSVARQGNTEAFFGQGTRLTVV.

The chain links TRBV6-5 to TRBJ1-2, with D hard to call. The CDR3 has 14 amino acids. V gave up 4 bases and J gave up 1 base, with 10 bases separating them. Germline V gene data show CDR1 as MNHEY and CDR2 as SVGAGI. CDR3 amino acids: CASSSVRLNYGYTF. In DNA form, the CDR3 reads TGTGCCAGCAGTTCGGTACGACTTAACTATGGCTACACCTTC.

The chain employs TRBV30 and TRBJ1-1, with 8 bases lining up with TRBD1. Germline CDR1 is GTSNPN and CDR2 is SVGIG (reference sequence). The length of the CDR3 is 14 residues. The junction had 5 bases not matched to a gene; V was cut back by 4 bases and J by 1 base. The CDR3 region is CAWTRGTGNTEAFF. CDR3 nucleotides: TGTGCCTGGACTAGAGGGACAGGGAACACTGAAGCTTTCTTT.

The V call is TRBV6-4, the J call TRBJ1-6; no clear D gene. There are 15 residues in the CDR3. The germline V gene has CDR1 MRHNA and CDR2 SNTAGT. The germline V and J ends were trimmed by 3 bases and 0 bases, with 6 bases remaining between them. CDR3 DNA sequence: TGTGCCAGCAGTGAGGTTGGCTCCTATAATTCACCCCTCCACTTT. Translation gives CASSEVGSYNSPLHF.

CDR3: CASSISLAGETQYF. The CDR3, as DNA: TGTGCCAGTAGTATTAGCCTAGCGGGGGAGACCCAGTACTTC. This chain connects TRBV19 to TRBJ2-5; 9 bases fit TRBD2. The CDR3 sequence is 14 residues long. Germline V gives CDR1 LNHDA, CDR2 SQIVND (reference sequence). V was pared by 3 bases and J by 5 bases, with 4 bases of the junction left unmatched. The full variable domain, in which reference TRBV19 and TRBJ2-5 provide the parts outside the CDR3, is DGGITQSPKYLFRKEGQNVTLSCEQNLNHDAMYWYRQDPGQGLRLIYYSQIVNDFQKGDIAEGYSVSREKKESFPLTVTSAQKNPTAFYLCASSISLAGETQYFGPGTRLLVL.

The chain is built from TRBV7-9 and TRBJ1-2, with 7 bases that match TRBD1. V trimming: 5 bases; J trimming: 4 bases; junction bases outside the gene matches: 7. The germline V gene encodes CDR1 SEHNR and CDR2 FQNEAQ (reference sequence). This CDR3 is 14 amino acids long. In DNA form, the CDR3 reads TGTGCCAGCAGCCCCTTGGGACAGAGCTATGGCTACACCTTC. Translated: CASSPLGQSYGYTF.